The 23 T cell receptor beta chains below all came from one sample that was sequenced in a study of early T cells in non-severe SARS-CoV-2 infection (dated by TCRdb to 2020 to 2022). Libraries were prepared through 5' RACE. This sample was sequenced with a NextSeq 500. TCRdb reprocessed the public reads (quality trimming at Q25 with fastp, clone calling with MiXCR) and kept in-frame beta chains. Rows with a matching CDR3 protein are joined into one entry that keeps the most common DNA and genes. A total of more than 95,000 distinct CDR3 sequences appear in this sample, about 11% of them only once. Roughly 4.5% of the sample goes to the ten largest clones. The sample was whole blood, taken at baseline. The receptors derive from an adult who was a healthcare worker with PCR-confirmed SARS-CoV-2 infection or an uninfected control (not recorded which).

This clonotype was observed at least ten times. The chain combines TRBV29-1 with TRBJ2-1; 8 nucleotides align to TRBD2. This CDR3 is 14 amino acids long. V shed 4 bases, J shed 7 bases, and the junction held 9 bases outside the gene matches. Germline assignment: CDR1 SQVTM and CDR2 ANQGSEA. DNA for the CDR3: TGCAGCGTTGTCCGCGGGGGGTACGGGAATGAGCAGTTCTTC. As protein: CSVVRGGYGNEQFF.

This clonotype was counted between two and nine times. The J gene is TRBJ1-1, the V gene TRBV7-2, with 7 positions matching TRBD1. The CDR3 length is 14 residues. CDR1 SGHTA and CDR2 FQGNSA come from the germline V gene. V trimming: 5 bases; J trimming: 3 bases; junction bases outside the gene matches: 6. The CDR3 DNA reads TGTGCCAGCAGCGCAGACAGGGCCCACACTGAAGCTTTCTTT. Translating gives CASSADRAHTEAFF.

This clonotype was counted ten times or more. The chain has TRBV6-6 and TRBJ2-7; 10 nucleotides agree with TRBD2. Trimming took 6 bases from V and 0 from J; bases not matched to a gene: 5. The CDR3 totals 15 residues. CDR1 and CDR2 (germline): MNHNY, SVGAGI (reference sequence). For the CDR3, the DNA is TGTGCCAGCAGCCTAGGACTAGCGGTCTCCTACGAGCAGTACTTC. Residues: CASSLGLAVSYEQYF.

The table lists this clonotype with many counts. The chain employs TRBV7-9 and TRBJ1-5; D unresolved. The germline V gene encodes CDR1 SEHNR and CDR2 FQNEAQ (reference sequence). With 2 bases removed from V and 3 bases from J, the gap between germline ends came to 11 bases. The CDR3 spans 15 residues. CDR3 loop: CASSLTTGNNQPQHF. Here the CDR3 DNA reads TGTGCCAGCAGCTTAACGACGGGGAACAATCAGCCCCAGCATTTT.

At least ten counts were recorded for this clonotype. The chain employs TRBV24-1 and TRBJ2-1; 7 nucleotides match TRBD1. CDR1 and CDR2 from the germline V gene are KGHDR and SFDVKD. The CDR3 spans 16 residues. The V gene end was trimmed by 4 bases and the J gene end by 0 bases; junction bases not matched to a gene: 5. The CDR3 here is CATSDPDRSSYNEQFF. In DNA, the CDR3 is TGTGCCACCAGTGACCCGGACAGGAGCTCCTACAATGAGCAGTTCTTC.

This clonotype has a handful of counts. The CDR3 bases are TGCGCCAGCAGCTTGTCAGATACGCAGTATTTT. This encodes CASSLSDTQYF. The V and J genes are TRBV5-1 and TRBJ2-3, with D hard to call. Per germline, CDR1 SGHRS and CDR2 YFSETQ. V gave up 1 base and J gave up 4 bases, with 1 base separating them. This CDR3 spans 11 amino acids.

About this clonotype itself: The germline gene is not matched at one end of the junction; a read error may be the cause. The V and J genes are TRBV6-1 and TRBJ2-6; D perhaps matches TRBD2 (6 bases). The CDR3 has 17 residues. Germline-derived CDR1 and CDR2 are MNHNS and SASEGT. The CDR3 DNA is TGTGTCAGCAGAATCAGACTCGGGGGTCCTGGGGCCAACGTCCTGACTTTC. As protein: CVSRIRLGGPGANVLTF.

The genes are TRBV29-1 and TRBJ1-2; TRBD1 aligns across 9 bases. Losses at the gene ends were 8 bases for V and 8 bases for J; bases not matched to a gene: 12. This CDR3 comprises 13 residues. Germline assignment: CDR1 SQVTM and CDR2 ANQGSEA. The CDR3: CSTLPGTGTGYTF. CDR3 nucleotide sequence: TGCAGCACCTTGCCCGGGACAGGGACCGGCTACACCTTC.

This clonotype has just one count. The V call is TRBV11-1, the J call TRBJ2-5; 9 bases agree with TRBD2. This CDR3 spans 16 amino acids. The germline gives CDR1 SGHAT, CDR2 FQDESV (reference sequence). V was pared by 1 base and J by 4 bases, with 7 bases of the junction left unmatched. CDR3 loop: CASSLVAGTSPETQYF. The CDR3 nucleotides read TGTGCCAGCAGCTTAGTGGCTGGGACTAGCCCAGAGACCCAGTACTTC.

The sample holds many counts of this clonotype. The chain carries TRBV7-2 and TRBJ1-5; D ambiguous. V dropped 1 base and J dropped 7 bases, with 11 bases sitting between them. This CDR3 region has 14 residues. Germline CDR1 reads SGHTA; CDR2 reads FQGNSA. CDR3 in amino acids: CASSLDGRHQPQHF. CDR3 nucleotide sequence: TGTGCCAGCAGCTTAGATGGGAGACACCAGCCCCAGCATTTT.

The chain links TRBV7-2 to TRBJ2-3; D remains ambiguous. V lost 0 bases to trimming and J lost 1 base, with 11 bases between them. The CDR3 runs 16 residues. Per the germline V gene, CDR1 is SGHTA and CDR2 is FQGNSA. CDR3: CASSLAYPPRTDTQYF. The CDR3 nucleotides read TGTGCCAGCAGCTTAGCGTATCCTCCCCGCACAGATACGCAGTATTTT.

The chain uses TRBV13 and TRBJ2-7, with TRBD1 as a possible D gene (5 bases). V was shortened by 3 bases and J by 3 bases, with 9 bases between the two germline ends. The V gene's germline CDR1 is PRHDT and CDR2 FYEKMQ (reference sequence). The CDR3 totals 13 residues. This chain's CDR3 is CASSFWGFYEQYF. CDR3 nucleotide sequence: TGTGCCAGCAGCTTCTGGGGCTTCTACGAGCAGTACTTC. The full variable domain, completed using reference TRBV13 and TRBJ2-7, is AAGVIQSPRHLIKEKRETATLKCYPIPRHDTVYWYQQGPGQDPQFLISFYEKMQSDKGSIPDRFSAQQFSDYHSELNMSSLELGDSALYFCASSFWGFYEQYFGPGTRLTVT.

The chain combines TRBV10-2 with TRBJ2-3, with TRBD2 identical over 10 bases. The CDR3 consists of 15 residues. Germline lookup yields CDR1 WSHSY and CDR2 SAAADI. V trimming: 4 bases; J trimming: 3 bases; junction bases outside the gene matches: 4. The CDR3 DNA sequence: TGCGCCAGCAGTGTAACTAGCGGGGCAACAGATACGCAGTATTTT. Protein product: CASSVTSGATDTQYF.

J is TRBJ2-1 and V is TRBV5-1; the D call may be TRBD1 or TRBD2 (5 bases each). The CDR3 totals 13 residues. The V end was cut by 6 bases, the J end by 9 bases, with 16 bases between. Germline CDR1 reads SGHRS; CDR2 reads YFSETQ. The DNA of the CDR3 is TGCGCCAGCACCCCGGAGAAGAGGGGTGAGCAGTTCTTC. Amino acid sequence: CASTPEKRGEQFF.

This clonotype was counted a single time. This chain links TRBV6-6 with TRBJ1-3; D gene unclear. V gave up 0 bases and J gave up 1 base, with 7 bases separating them. The CDR3 contains 15 residues. The germline CDR1 and CDR2 sequences are MNHNY and SVGAGI (reference sequence). The CDR3 protein is CASSYSVGSGNTIYF. Here the CDR3 DNA reads TGTGCCAGCAGTTACTCGGTAGGATCTGGAAACACCATATATTTT.

This clonotype has a handful of counts. The chain is built from TRBV7-2 and TRBJ2-1, with 7 bases fitting TRBD1. Per germline, CDR1 SGHTA and CDR2 FQGNSA. Trimming took 4 bases from V and 0 from J; bases not matched to a gene: 6. This CDR3 comprises 16 residues. The CDR3 here is CASSSLQGSSYNEQFF. The CDR3 DNA follows: TGTGCCAGCAGCTCGCTACAGGGGAGCTCCTACAATGAGCAGTTCTTC.

In this sample, this clonotype turned up many times. The J gene is TRBJ2-1, the V gene TRBV7-2; tentatively, D is TRBD2 (5 bases). Trimming took off 7 bases at V and 10 bases at J, with 20 bases between the two ends. CDR1 is SGHTA and CDR2 is FQGNSA in the germline V gene. The CDR3 has 14 amino acids. CDR3 in amino acids: CASTPRADLREQFF. CDR3 sequence (DNA): TGTGCCAGCACCCCGCGGGCCGACTTAAGAGAGCAGTTCTTC.

The sample holds many counts of this clonotype. The chain links TRBV6-6 to TRBJ1-2; 10 bases agree with TRBD1. The CDR3 is made up of 16 amino acids. J was trimmed by 4 bases and V by 4 bases; bases with no gene match: 9. CDR1 is MNHNY and CDR2 is SVGAGI in the germline V gene (reference sequence). The chain's CDR3 is CASSSGTGDLGYGYTF. The DNA for the CDR3 is TGTGCCAGCAGTTCCGGGACAGGGGATCTCGGCTATGGCTACACCTTC.

This clonotype was found many times. In DNA form, the CDR3 reads TGTGCCAGCAGCTTTACCGACAGTAACACAGATACGCAGTATTTT. Translated, it gives CASSFTDSNTDTQYF. The chain carries TRBV7-8 and TRBJ2-3; a possible D gene is TRBD1 (5 bases). The germline V gene encodes CDR1 SGHVS and CDR2 FQNEAQ. The length of the CDR3 is 15 residues. Trimming took off 3 bases at V and 2 bases at J, with 12 bases between the two ends.

The sample holds a few counts of this clonotype. The rearrangement links TRBV20-1 to TRBJ2-7, with TRBD2 matching over 8 bases. Trimming removed 6 bases from V and 6 bases from J; junction bases left unmatched: 19. Germline V gene data show CDR1 as DFQATT and CDR2 as SNEGSKA (reference sequence). This CDR3 spans 16 amino acids. This CDR3 reads CSAIGPGGSSMGEQYF. CDR3 bases: TGCAGTGCGATTGGTCCGGGGGGGTCCTCAATGGGCGAGCAGTACTTC.

The V and J genes are TRBV13 and TRBJ1-2; D possibly corresponds to TRBD1 (5 bases). Trimming shortened V by 5 bases and J by 7 bases, and 14 bases separated the two germline ends. Germline V gene sequence: CDR1 PRHDT, CDR2 FYEKMQ (reference sequence). This CDR3 contains 13 residues. For the CDR3, the DNA is TGTGCCAGCAGCCCCTGGGGGTCTTTTGGCTACACCTTC. This codes for CASSPWGSFGYTF.

The sample holds many counts of this clonotype. This chain joins TRBV9 and TRBJ1-5, with no clear D. V shed 0 bases and J shed 3 bases, with 7 bases lying between them. CDR1 and CDR2 (germline): SGDLS, YYNGEE. The CDR3 consists of 14 residues. CDR3 DNA sequence: TGTGCCAGCAGCGTAGGGTCCTACAATCAGCCCCAGCATTTT. Translated, it gives CASSVGSYNQPQHF.

The V call is TRBV5-1, the J call TRBJ2-7; 8 positions agree with TRBD2. V was pared by 0 bases and J by 6 bases, with 8 bases of the junction left unmatched. Germline-derived CDR1 and CDR2 are SGHRS and YFSETQ. This CDR3 has 15 residues. The CDR3 DNA follows: TGCGCCAGCAGCTTGGCAGCGGGAGTCTTAGGCGAGCAGTACTTC. Amino acid sequence: CASSLAAGVLGEQYF.